This entry describes one T cell receptor (beta chain). Its cognate antigen is unknown. The sample belongs to a study of T cell responses to AZD1222 COVID-19 vaccine. The germline V gene encodes CDR1 GTSNPN and CDR2 SVGIG (reference sequence). V was shortened by 1 base and J by 4 bases, with 13 bases between the two germline ends. The length of the CDR3 is 14 residues. Here immunoSEQ multiplex PCR was the method, and the copy in TCRdb shows in-frame clones only, minus some. The repertoire holds approximately 110,000 clones, with about 85% as singletons. Notes on the study in general: Unmutated variant regions reportedly attract nearly half of all spike-specific TCRs. Possibly, clonal diversity was underestimated; donors were largely white British and included more females. Mapped onto spike, vaccine-associated CD4 TCRs spanned it and were dominant at 160-218 and 743-854.

This receptor was taken from an adult in good health. The sequencing here drew on peripheral blood, taken on day 0 of AZD1222 vaccination. The gene calls are TRBV30 and TRBJ1-1; D ambiguous. CDR3 coding DNA: TGTGCCTGGAGTGAGGGTCAGGTTTCCACTGAAGCTTTCTTT. Translated, it gives CAWSEGQVSTEAFF.